This TCR beta chain was identified during a study of vaccination and CD4 T cells after COVID-19. Study outcomes and limitations: Post-vaccination reactive clonotypes (median around 40) did not differ significantly from post-infection (fewer than 24).

Sequencing of cultured CD4+ T cell DNA used the Oncomine TCR Beta short-read assay. In this case, cultured CD4+ T cells provided the extracted genomic DNA. TCRdb reanalysed the PCR reads using MiXCR and keeps one entry per CDR3 protein. In the table there are several thousand distinct CDR3 sequences, more than 60% of which are singletons. About this clonotype itself: Its target is not known.

Documented treatment: roughly 10-day PBMC culture with coronavirus spike peptide pools or control peptides (ViraFEST assay). The receptor's source is a human donor who had recovered from COVID-19. The specimen sequenced was CD4+ T cells from blood, cultured in vitro.

Here the CDR3 DNA reads TGCAGTGCTAGAGATCCGGCAGGGGGGAACACTGAAGCTTTCTTT. This codes for CSARDPAGGNTEAFF. The chain uses TRBV20-1 and TRBJ1-1; 7 bases fit TRBD1. The length of the CDR3 is 15 residues. Germline CDR1 and CDR2: DFQATT and SNEGSKA (reference sequence). Unmatched junction bases numbered 5, after V lost 0 bases and J lost 1 base.